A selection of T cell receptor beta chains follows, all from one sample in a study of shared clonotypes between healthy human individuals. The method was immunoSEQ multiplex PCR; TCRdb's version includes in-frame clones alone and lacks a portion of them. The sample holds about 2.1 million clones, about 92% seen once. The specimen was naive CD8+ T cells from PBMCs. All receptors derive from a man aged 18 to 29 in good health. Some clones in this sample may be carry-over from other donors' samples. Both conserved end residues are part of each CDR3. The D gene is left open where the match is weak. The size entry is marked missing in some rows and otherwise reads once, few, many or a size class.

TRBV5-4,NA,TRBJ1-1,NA,CASSFGREAFF,TGTGCCAGCAGCTTTGGACGAGAAGCTTTCTTT
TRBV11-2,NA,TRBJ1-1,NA,CASSLGAFTEAFF,TGTGCCAGCAGCTTAGGAGCCTTCACTGAAGCTTTCTTT
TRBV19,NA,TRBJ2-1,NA,CASSIAPGYYNEQFF,TGTGCCAGTAGTATAGCCCCGGGATACTACAATGAGCAGTTCTTC
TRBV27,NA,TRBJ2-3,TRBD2,CASSFHGLAGTDTQYF,TGTGCCAGCAGTTTCCATGGACTAGCGGGCACAGATACGCAGTATTTT
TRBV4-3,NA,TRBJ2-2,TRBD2,CASSQVWDSGSSLGGELFF,TGCGCCAGCAGCCAAGTTTGGGATAGCGGGAGCTCACTTGGCGGGGAGCTGTTTTTT
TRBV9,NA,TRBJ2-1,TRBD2,CASSAGTSGMWEQFF,TGTGCCAGCAGCGCCGGGACTAGCGGGATGTGGGAGCAGTTCTTC
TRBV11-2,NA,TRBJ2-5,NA,CASSPRLLEYQETQYF,TGTGCCAGCAGCCCGAGACTGTTAGAGTACCAAGAGACCCAGTACTTC
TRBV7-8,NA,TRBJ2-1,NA,CASSHTGFLYEQFF,TGTGCCAGCAGCCACACAGGGTTTCTCTATGAGCAGTTCTTC
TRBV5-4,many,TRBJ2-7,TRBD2,CASSLDSGSYEQYF,TGTGCCAGCAGCTTGGATAGCGGGAGCTACGAGCAGTACTTC
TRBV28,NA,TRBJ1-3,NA,CASSLSRYRGNTIYF,TGTGCCAGCAGTTTATCGAGGTACAGGGGAAACACCATATATTTT
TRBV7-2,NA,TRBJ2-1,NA,CASSRSRGEQFF,TGTGCCAGCAGCCGGAGTCGCGGTGAGCAGTTCTTC
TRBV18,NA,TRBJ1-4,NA,CASSPRGPEKLFF,TGTGCCAGCTCACCACGAGGGCCTGAAAAACTGTTTTTT
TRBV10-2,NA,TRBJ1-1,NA,CASKDRMGTEAFF,TGCGCCAGCAAAGACAGGATGGGTACTGAAGCTTTCTTT
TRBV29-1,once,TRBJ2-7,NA,CSVWGEAGEQYF,TGCAGCGTTTGGGGAGAAGCAGGCGAGCAGTACTTC
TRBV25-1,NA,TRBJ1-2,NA,CASSETISSYGYTF,TGTGCCAGCAGTGAAACCATCTCCTCTTATGGCTACACCTTC
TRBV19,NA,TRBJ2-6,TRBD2,CASTKRGGQSHSGANVLTF,TGTGCCAGTACAAAACGGGGGGGACAAAGCCACTCTGGGGCCAACGTCCTGACTTTC
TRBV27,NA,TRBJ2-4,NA,CASSLSGIPPRDIQYF,TGTGCCAGCAGTTTGTCGGGGATCCCCCCCAGAGACATTCAGTACTTC
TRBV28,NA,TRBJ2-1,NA,CASSLSPGGNNEQFF,TGTGCCAGCAGTTTATCCCCAGGGGGGAACAATGAGCAGTTCTTC
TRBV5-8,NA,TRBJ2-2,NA,CASSLSSTGELFF,TGTGCCAGCAGCCTAAGTTCCACCGGGGAGCTGTTTTTT
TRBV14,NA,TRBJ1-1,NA,CASSPSGTEAFF,TGTGCCAGCAGTCCTAGCGGCACTGAAGCTTTCTTT
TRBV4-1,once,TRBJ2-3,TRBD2,CASSPRAGDLTDTQYF,TGCGCCAGCAGCCCCCGAGCGGGAGATTTGACAGATACGCAGTATTTT
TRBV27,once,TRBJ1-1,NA,CASSLRAVNTEAFF,TGTGCCAGCAGTTTACGGGCAGTGAACACTGAAGCTTTCTTT
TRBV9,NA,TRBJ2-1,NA,CASSVATGRTYNEQFF,TGTGCCAGCAGCGTAGCTACGGGCAGAACCTACAATGAGCAGTTCTTC
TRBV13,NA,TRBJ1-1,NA,CASSPTGQTEAFF,TGTGCCAGCAGCCCCACAGGGCAAACTGAAGCTTTCTTT
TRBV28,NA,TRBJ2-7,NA,CATADTQIYEQYF,TGTGCCACCGCCGATACGCAAATCTACGAGCAGTACTTC
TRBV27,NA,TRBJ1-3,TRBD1,CASRDTDRGTSGNTIYF,TGTGCCAGCAGAGACACCGACAGGGGAACCTCTGGAAACACCATATATTTT
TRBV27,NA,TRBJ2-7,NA,CASSDIKSYEQYF,TGTGCCAGCAGCGACATTAAATCCTACGAGCAGTACTTC
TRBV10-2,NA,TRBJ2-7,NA,CASTAYASYEQYF,TGCGCCAGCACCGCTTACGCTTCCTACGAGCAGTACTTC
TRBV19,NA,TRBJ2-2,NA,CASKGDTNTGELFF,TGTGCCAGTAAAGGCGACACTAACACCGGGGAGCTGTTTTTT
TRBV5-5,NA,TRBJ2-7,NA,CASRENPSGPRYYEQYF,TGTGCCAGCAGGGAGAATCCCTCGGGGCCCAGGTACTACGAGCAGTACTTC
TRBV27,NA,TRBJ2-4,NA,CASRDFRNIQYF,TGTGCCAGCAGGGATTTCCGGAACATTCAGTACTTC
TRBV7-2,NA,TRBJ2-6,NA,CASSNRSAGRRANVLTF,TGTGCCAGCAGCAACCGGTCCGCGGGACGAAGGGCCAACGTCCTGACTTTC
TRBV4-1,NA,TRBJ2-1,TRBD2,CASSLSGTSLSNEQFF,TGCGCCAGCAGCCTAAGTGGGACTAGCCTCTCCAATGAGCAGTTCTTC
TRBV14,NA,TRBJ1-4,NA,CASSQEYTGSTNEKLFF,TGTGCCAGCAGCCAAGAGTATACAGGCTCAACTAATGAAAAACTGTTTTTT
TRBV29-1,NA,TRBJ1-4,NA,CSVGGTPNEKLFF,TGCAGCGTTGGGGGGACCCCTAATGAAAAACTGTTTTTT
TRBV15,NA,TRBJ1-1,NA,CATSTAENTEAFF,TGTGCCACCAGTACGGCGGAAAACACTGAAGCTTTCTTT
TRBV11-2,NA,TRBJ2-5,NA,CASSYGVGRGFQETQYF,TGTGCCAGCAGCTACGGGGTGGGCAGGGGATTTCAAGAGACCCAGTACTTC
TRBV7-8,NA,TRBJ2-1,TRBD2,CASSLGGTSGSNEQFF,TGTGCCAGCAGCTTAGGTGGGACTAGCGGGTCCAATGAGCAGTTCTTC
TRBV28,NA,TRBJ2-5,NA,CASRQTVSGETQYF,TGTGCCAGCAGACAGACAGTAAGCGGAGAGACCCAGTACTTC
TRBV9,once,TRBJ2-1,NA,CASSVALIPYANEQFF,TGTGCCAGCAGCGTAGCTCTTATCCCTTATGCCAATGAGCAGTTCTTC
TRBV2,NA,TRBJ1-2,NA,CASITVDAQGGYTF,TGTGCCAGCATAACGGTGGACGCCCAGGGTGGCTACACCTTC
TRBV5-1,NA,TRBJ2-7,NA,CASSLAARMGPYEQYF,TGCGCCAGCAGCTTGGCCGCCAGAATGGGGCCCTACGAGCAGTACTTC
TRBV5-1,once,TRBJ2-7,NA,CASSPHGTMEYF,TGCGCCAGCAGCCCCCATGGTACAATGGAGTACTTC
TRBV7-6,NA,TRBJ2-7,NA,CASSQAGSSSYEQYF,TGTGCCAGCAGCCAGGCCGGCTCTAGCTCCTACGAGCAGTACTTC
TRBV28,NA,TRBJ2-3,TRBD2,CASSLLAGGGDTQYF,TGTGCCAGCAGTTTACTAGCGGGAGGGGGAGATACGCAGTATTTT
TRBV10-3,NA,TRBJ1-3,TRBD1,CAISGGTGYGNTIYF,TGTGCCATCAGTGGGGGGACAGGGTACGGAAACACCATATATTTT
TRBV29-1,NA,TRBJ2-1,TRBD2,CSGRLAGKRYEQFF,TGCAGCGGCCGACTAGCGGGAAAGAGGTATGAGCAGTTCTTC
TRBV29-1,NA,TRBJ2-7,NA,CSVGWSSYEQYF,TGCAGCGTTGGATGGAGCTCCTACGAGCAGTACTTC
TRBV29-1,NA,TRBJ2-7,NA,CSASDQTNYEQYF,TGCAGCGCCTCGGACCAGACTAACTACGAGCAGTACTTC
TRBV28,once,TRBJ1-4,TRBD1,CASSNTGGKAINEKLFF,TGTGCCAGCAGTAATACAGGGGGTAAAGCCATCAATGAAAAACTGTTTTTT
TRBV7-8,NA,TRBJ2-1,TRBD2,CASSLSGLHYNEQFF,TGTGCCAGCAGCCTTAGCGGGCTTCACTACAATGAGCAGTTCTTC
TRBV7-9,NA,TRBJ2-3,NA,CASSPARKLTDTQYF,TGTGCCAGCAGCCCGGCGAGGAAACTCACAGATACGCAGTATTTT
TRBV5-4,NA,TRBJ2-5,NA,CASSLGGMETQYF,TGTGCCAGCAGCTTAGGGGGGATGGAGACCCAGTACTTC
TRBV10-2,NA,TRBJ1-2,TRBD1,CASSESGGSTLRNGYTF,TGCGCCAGCAGTGAGTCAGGGGGCTCGACCCTAAGGAATGGCTACACCTTC